This TCR beta chain comes out of a study of cytomegalovirus exposure and HLA in healthy donors. Study details: Earlier work reported 90 million to 120 million unique TCR beta sequences from 150 million to 200 million T cells.

The CDR3 spans 16 residues. PCR amplification relied on 60 Vbeta primers (plus 13 Jbeta primers). Repertoires were generated with immunoSEQ multiplex PCR, while TCRdb's copy carries only in-frame clones and drops some. The data hold about 270,000 clones, with under 80% observed a single time. Study results and caveats: An analysis was carried out at a later point. It showed that HLA-associated TCR beta chains were more clonally expanded than equally common non-associated chains. It was reported that TCR beta sequences correctly inferred the HLA-A and HLA-B alleles for most subjects.

This clone came up once. No antigen is known for it. The source is a female donor in good health and CMV-seronegative. The sequenced material came from PBMCs. This chain connects TRBV12-1 to TRBJ2-1; the table's D call of TRBD2 was not tested on the DNA. TRBV12-1 is flagged as a pseudogene. CDR3 in amino acids: CASSFGGLAGYNEQFF. The CDR3 coding sequence is TGTGCCAGCAGCTTTGGGGGACTAGCGGGATACAATGAGCAGTTCTTC.